Listed here are 13 T cell receptor beta chains from one sample, sequenced in a study of long-term antiretroviral therapy in people with HIV (dated by TCRdb to about 2022). The immunoSEQ hsTCRB v3.0 assay was used at survey level resolution for TRB variable region sequencing. TCRdb retrieved this table from immuneACCESS and kept in-frame rearrangements only. Not all clones are present; in checked studies, unresolved V genes account for under half, and no reason is known for the remainder. The sample table records more than 35,000 clones; 80% to 90% of these occur just once. The top ten clonotypes cover about 10% of the sample. Sample: unsorted PBMCs, taken 2.2 years after starting antiretroviral therapy. The receptors originated from a man aged 18 to 29 with HIV.

This clone appeared once. Sequence at one end of the junction differs from germline and may be a read error. The chain links TRBV5-4 to TRBJ1-1, with 9 bases aligning to TRBD1. Germline values: CDR1 SGHNT, CDR2 YYREEE (reference sequence). This CDR3 contains 17 residues. The CDR3 is CASSGGGQGLMNPEAFF. In DNA, the CDR3 is TGTGCCAGCAGCGGGGGGGGACAGGGCCTCATGAACCCTGAAGCTTTCTTT. Full variable domain (missing parts from reference TRBV5-4 and TRBJ1-1): ETGVTQSPTHLIKTRGQQVTLRCSSQSGHNTVSWYQQALGQGPQFIFQYYREEENGRGNFPPRFSGLQFPNYSSELNVNALELDDSALYLCASSGGGQGLMNPEAFFGQGTRLTVV.

V usage is TRBV19 and J usage is TRBJ2-7; D gene uncertain. The CDR3 consists of 14 residues. Per germline, CDR1 LNHDA and CDR2 SQIVND (reference sequence). V was pared by 4 bases and J by 1 base, with 11 bases between. The CDR3 region is CASSTSTASYEQYF. CDR3 in DNA: TGTGCCAGTAGTACCTCGACGGCGTCCTACGAGCAGTACTTC.

The V and J genes are TRBV10-3 and TRBJ2-7; 7 positions agree with TRBD2. Germline values: CDR1 ENHRY, CDR2 SYGVKD. J lost 0 bases, V lost 4 bases, and 3 bases had no gene match. The CDR3 runs 14 residues. In nucleotides, the CDR3 is TGTGCCATCAGTGCCAGCGGGGCCTCCTACGAGCAGTACTTC. Translating gives CAISASGASYEQYF.

The chain combines TRBV6-6 with TRBJ2-5, with D possibly TRBD2 on 7 matching bases. This CDR3 spans 14 amino acids. CDR1 and CDR2 (germline): MNHNY, SVGAGI (reference sequence). The V gene lost 7 bases and the J gene lost 5 bases, with 17 bases spanning the gap. CDR3 nucleotides: TGTGCCAGCACCAAAAGGAGGGGGGGGGAGACCCAGTACTTC. Encoded protein: CASTKRRGGETQYF.

This clone was found once. The chain recombines TRBV25-1 with TRBJ2-7; perhaps D is TRBD1 or TRBD2 (6 bases each). V was shortened by 1 base and J by 5 bases, with 24 bases between the two germline ends. Germline-derived CDR1 and CDR2 are MGHDK and SYGVNS. The CDR3 is made up of 18 amino acids. The chain's CDR3 is CASSELGGRPRDAHEQYF. The CDR3 DNA follows: TGTGCCAGCAGTGAATTGGGGGGCAGACCCAGGGATGCCCACGAGCAGTACTTC.

The chain uses TRBV13 and TRBJ1-6; perhaps TRBD1 as D (6 bases). V was cut by 6 bases and J by 7 bases, with 16 bases left in between. The CDR3 is 15 amino acids. Germline V CDR1 and CDR2: PRHDT, FYEKMQ (reference sequence). CDR3: CASRPRGQTNSPLHF. The DNA for the CDR3 is TGTGCCAGCAGACCGCGAGGACAGACGAATTCACCCCTCCACTTT.

V and J are TRBV27 and TRBJ2-2; a weak D match, TRBD2 (5 bases). Trimming shortened V by 5 bases and J by 2 bases, and 9 bases separated the two germline ends. The V gene's germline CDR1 is MNHEY and CDR2 SMNVEV (reference sequence). This CDR3 contains 14 residues. The DNA for the CDR3 is TGTGCCAGCAGTGCGAGGGTTAACACCGGGGAGCTGTTTTTT. This codes for CASSARVNTGELFF.

This sequence joins TRBV9 and TRBJ2-7; 13 bases align to TRBD2. The germline CDR1 and CDR2 sequences are SGDLS and YYNGEE. Unmatched junction bases numbered 26, after V lost 3 bases and J lost 5 bases. The CDR3 is 22 residues long. The CDR3 sequence: CASSGGPGTRRVGLAGDNEQYF. CDR3 sequence (DNA): TGTGCCAGCAGCGGAGGTCCCGGGACAAGGAGAGTCGGACTAGCGGGAGATAACGAGCAGTACTTC.

V usage is TRBV28 and J usage is TRBJ2-7, with no clear D. Between the trimmed V and J ends, which lost 7 bases and 5 bases, there was a span of 6 bases. Germline V CDR1 and CDR2: MDHEN, SYDVKM. CDR3 length: 10 amino acids. The CDR3 DNA follows: TGTGCCAGCAAGGCCAACGAGCAGTACTTC. This translates into CASKANEQYF. The full variable domain, with the rest looked up from reference TRBV28 and TRBJ2-7, is DVKVTQSSRYLVKRTGEKVFLECVQDMDHENMFWYRQDPGLGLRLIYFSYDVKMKEKGDIPEGYSVSREKKERFSLILESASTNQTSMYLCASKANEQYFGPGTRLTVT.

V gene TRBV27 combines with J gene TRBJ1-4; 7 nucleotides agree with TRBD1. This CDR3 region has 14 residues. The germline V gene has CDR1 MNHEY and CDR2 SMNVEV (reference sequence). Trimming removed 5 bases from V and 7 bases from J; junction bases left unmatched: 7. Here the CDR3 DNA reads TGTGCCAGCAGTCCGCGACAGGGCTTTGAAAAACTGTTTTTT. Translation: CASSPRQGFEKLFF. Filled out from reference TRBV27 and TRBJ1-4, the complete variable domain reads EAQVTQNPRYLITVTGKKLTVTCSQNMNHEYMSWYRQDPGLGLRQIYYSMNVEVTDKGDVPEGYKVSRKEKRNFPLILESPSPNQTSLYFCASSPRQGFEKLFFGSGTQLSVL.

The chain combines TRBV5-4 with TRBJ2-6, with 7 bases aligning to TRBD1. CDR3 size: 20 residues. Germline V gene lookup returns CDR1 SGHNT and CDR2 YYREEE (reference sequence). J gave up 2 bases and V 1 base, and 15 bases lay outside the gene matches. CDR3: CASSLKGARVGETGANVLTF. Written as DNA, the CDR3 is TGTGCCAGCAGCTTGAAGGGGGCGCGGGTTGGGGAAACTGGGGCCAACGTCCTGACTTTC.

This chain joins TRBV18 and TRBJ2-3; no clear D gene. This CDR3 is built from 15 residues. Germline-derived CDR1 and CDR2 are KGHSH and LQKENI. V lost 3 bases and J lost 6, with 16 bases in between. The CDR3 region has the DNA TGTGCCAGCTCACCGAGGACGGACGTCCGGGATACGCAGTATTTT. This gives the protein CASSPRTDVRDTQYF.

The chain's CDR3 is CASSPGGEETQYF. The CDR3 DNA reads as TGTGCCAGCAGCCCCGGGGGGGAAGAGACCCAGTACTTC. This chain links TRBV7-3 with TRBJ2-5, with TRBD2 matching over 8 bases. CDR3 length: 13 residues. The trim removed 5 bases at V and 3 bases at J, leaving 2 bases unmatched. Germline CDR1 and CDR2: SGHTA and FQGTGA.